These 12 T cell receptor beta chains came from one sample sequenced in a study of shared clonotypes between healthy human individuals. The table came from immunoSEQ multiplex PCR; TCRdb's copy has only in-frame clones and leaves some out. The data show some 1,900,000 clones, about 95% seen once. CD8 cells classed as naive were CD45RO-negative and positively selected for CCR7, excluding terminally differentiated effector memory CD45RA+ cells. Sequenced material: naive CD8+ T cells sorted from blood. These receptors were collected from a man aged 18 to 30 in good health.

The V gene is TRBV4-2, the J gene TRBJ2-1; 9 bases agree with TRBD1. The V gene end was trimmed by 1 base and the J gene end by 4 bases; junction bases not matched to a gene: 5. The CDR3 totals 16 residues. The germline gives CDR1 LGHNA, CDR2 YNFKEQ. DNA of the CDR3: TGTGCCAGCAGCCAAGTATCGGGACAGGGTTACAATGAGCAGTTCTTC. Protein: CASSQVSGQGYNEQFF.

This chain joins TRBV28 and TRBJ2-2; 10 bases are a match to TRBD1. CDR3 size: 16 residues. V lost 5 bases, J lost 5 bases, and 8 bases stayed unmatched. The V gene's germline CDR1 is MDHEN and CDR2 SYDVKM. CDR3 amino acids: CASSDRDRGMTGELFF. CDR3 nucleotides: TGTGCCAGCAGTGACCGGGACAGGGGTATGACCGGGGAGCTGTTTTTT.

The V call is TRBV5-4, the J call TRBJ2-7; D possibly corresponds to TRBD1 (6 bases). The V and J ends lost 2 bases and 4 bases respectively, with 10 bases between them. The CDR3 loop spans 13 amino acids. Per the germline V gene, CDR1 is SGHNT and CDR2 is YYREEE (reference sequence). The CDR3 coding sequence is TGTGCCAGCAGCTTCGGGACACTGTACGAGCAGTACTTC. Residues: CASSFGTLYEQYF.

In DNA form, the CDR3 reads TGTGCCAGCAAGGGGCAGGGGGCGAGGAATGAGCAGTTCTTC. Translated, it gives CASKGQGARNEQFF. The gene calls are TRBV2 and TRBJ2-1; 8 nucleotides line up with TRBD1. Trimming at V came to 7 bases and at J to 7 bases, leaving 9 bases not matched to a gene. The length of the CDR3 is 14 residues. Germline V lookup: CDR1 SNHLY, CDR2 FYNNEI. Based on the CDR3 plus reference TRBV2 and TRBJ2-1, the full variable domain is EPEVTQTPSHQVTQMGQEVILRCVPISNHLYFYWYRQILGQKVEFLVSFYNNEISEKSEIFDDQFSVERPDGSNFTLKIRSTKLEDSAMYFCASKGQGARNEQFFGPGTRLTVL.

V and J are TRBV2 and TRBJ2-3, with 11 bases that match TRBD2. The CDR3 has 17 residues. With 2 bases clipped from V and 4 bases from J, the junction kept 8 bases outside the gene matches. Germline assignment: CDR1 SNHLY and CDR2 FYNNEI. The CDR3 reads CASSESLAGDGADTQYF. The CDR3 nucleotides are TGTGCCAGCAGTGAATCACTAGCGGGGGATGGGGCAGATACGCAGTATTTT.

The V call is TRBV9, the J call TRBJ1-4, with D unresolved. The CDR3 spans 12 residues. The germline V and J ends were trimmed by 3 bases and 8 bases, with 8 bases remaining between them. Germline V lookup: CDR1 SGDLS, CDR2 YYNGEE. The CDR3 nucleotides read TGTGCCAGCAGCGCTGAAGGGGAAAAACTGTTTTTT. It translates to CASSAEGEKLFF.

The CDR3 bases are TGTGCCAGCAGATTCTGGGGGACTATGAATTCACCCCTCCACTTT. Encoded protein: CASRFWGTMNSPLHF. The rearrangement links TRBV5-4 to TRBJ1-6, with TRBD1 as a possible D gene (5 bases). Germline-derived CDR1 and CDR2 are SGHNT and YYREEE (reference sequence). The ends were cut back, 5 bases at V and 7 bases at J, with 16 bases in the middle. The CDR3 sequence is 15 residues long.

CDR3 bases: TGTGCCAGCAGTTACTCGACCGGGACAGGGTCTTACGAGCAGTACTTC. Translated: CASSYSTGTGSYEQYF. J is TRBJ2-7 and V is TRBV6-5, with 9 bases lining up with TRBD1. V lost 0 bases, J lost 4 bases, and 7 bases stayed unmatched. There are 16 residues in the CDR3. CDR1 MNHEY and CDR2 SVGAGI come from the germline V gene.

The CDR3 loop reads CASSVGQGGEQFF. The CDR3, as DNA: TGTGCCAGCAGCGTAGGACAGGGAGGTGAGCAGTTCTTC. This chain links TRBV9 with TRBJ2-1, with a weak D call TRBD1 (7 bases). The CDR3 has 13 residues. Trimming took off 0 bases at V and 9 bases at J, with 10 bases between the two ends. Per the germline V gene, CDR1 is SGDLS and CDR2 is YYNGEE.

With respect to this clone: The same CDR3 also results from other DNA sequences found in this sample. This chain joins TRBV5-4 and TRBJ2-7; the D is unclear. Trimming pared 0 bases from V and 4 bases from J, leaving 8 bases between. CDR1 and CDR2 from the germline V gene are SGHNT and YYREEE (reference sequence). The CDR3 sequence is 13 residues long. The CDR3 DNA reads as TGTGCCAGCAGCTTGGATGGCGATTACGAGCAGTACTTC. Its translation: CASSLDGDYEQYF.

CDR3 nucleotides: TGTGCCAGCAGTTTATCGATCGCTAGCGTAGTGGATACGCAGTATTTT. This encodes CASSLSIASVVDTQYF. The chain has TRBV27 and TRBJ2-3; maybe TRBD2 (6 bases). Germline loops: CDR1 MNHEY, CDR2 SMNVEV (reference sequence). Trimming removed 0 bases from V and 6 bases from J, with 16 bases in between. The CDR3 covers 16 residues.

The V call is TRBV7-2, the J call TRBJ1-2; a possible D gene is TRBD1 (5 bases). Per germline, CDR1 SGHTA and CDR2 FQGNSA. There are 16 residues in the CDR3. Trimming removed 2 bases from V and 4 bases from J, with 17 bases in between. The CDR3 DNA reads as TGTGCCAGCAGCTTAAATATGGACACGGGGGTCTATGGCTACACCTTC. Encoded protein: CASSLNMDTGVYGYTF.